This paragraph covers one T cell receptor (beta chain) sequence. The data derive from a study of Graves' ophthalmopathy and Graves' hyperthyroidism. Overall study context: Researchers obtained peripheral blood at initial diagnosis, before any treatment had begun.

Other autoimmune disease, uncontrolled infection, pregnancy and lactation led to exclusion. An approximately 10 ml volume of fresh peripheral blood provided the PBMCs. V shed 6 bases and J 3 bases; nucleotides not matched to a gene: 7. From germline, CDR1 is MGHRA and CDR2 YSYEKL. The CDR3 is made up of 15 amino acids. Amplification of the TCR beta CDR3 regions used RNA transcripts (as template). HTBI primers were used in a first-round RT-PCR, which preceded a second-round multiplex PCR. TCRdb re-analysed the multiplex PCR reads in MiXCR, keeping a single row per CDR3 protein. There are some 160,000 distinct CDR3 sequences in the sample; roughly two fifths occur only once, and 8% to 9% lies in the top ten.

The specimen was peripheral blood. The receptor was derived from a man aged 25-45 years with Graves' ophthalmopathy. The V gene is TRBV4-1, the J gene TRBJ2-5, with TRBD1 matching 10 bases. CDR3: CASRWTGQGKETQYF. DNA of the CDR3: TGCGCCAGCAGATGGACGGGACAGGGGAAAGAGACCCAGTACTTC.